What follows describes a single TCR beta chain. Its target is not known. The data belong to a study of beta chain features in type 1 diabetes. Every isolated RNA sample was fully reverse transcribed, so sequencing captured expressed TCRB transcripts. The protocol was immunoSEQ multiplex PCR, while the TCRdb copy is restricted to in-frame clones and leaves out a portion. Among just over 450,000 clones listed, about 29% were seen once. General study results and limits: cDNA-based sequencing might over-represent cells highly expressing TCR.

CD45RO/CCR7/CD25/CD127/CD95/CD27 sorting isolated CD4+ naive, central memory, regulatory and stem cell-like memory cells. V lost 1 base and J lost 7, with 11 bases in between. The germline V gene has CDR1 GTSNPN and CDR2 SVGIG (reference sequence). This CDR3 is 12 amino acids long. The sequence came from a man aged 18 to 35 in good health. Sequencing was carried out using naive CD4+ T cells from blood. The rearrangement links TRBV30 to TRBJ2-7; D may be TRBD1 (6 bases). In DNA, the CDR3 is TGTGCCTGGAGTGAAAGGGGGTCAGAGCAGTACTTC. Translation: CAWSERGSEQYF.